This entry is about one T cell receptor (beta chain). This clone was detected once. Its antigen remains undetermined. Base qualities are not at hand, and no much larger clone is one base apart. The CDR3 regions of human TCRbeta chains were analyzed by immunosequencing. Per the original workflow: TCRs in the repertoires were matched against a reference library of SARS-CoV-2-specific TCRs that had been generated with the MIRA antigen-specificity platform. Breadth meant the fraction of unique TCRs that were SARS-CoV-2-associated, whereas depth meant the fraction of total T cells that were SARS-CoV-2-associated. Each spike-specific TCR was assigned to its reactive spike region and to a CD4 or CD8 class using the MIRA data. Log10-transformed breadth and depth values were compared by one-way ANOVA with Sidak's multiple comparisons tests. What TCRdb holds here is the immuneACCESS table cut down to in-frame rearrangements. Part of the clones is not present; checked against another copy, under half of the missing clones reflect an unresolved V gene, and the others are unexplained. Clone size and V and J calls were adopted from that table, with D and trimming inferred from the DNA. The sample data list approximately 210,000 clones, and approximately 94% of these were observed just once. Around 1.7% of the sample rests with the top ten.

The time point label on this specimen signifies: about 28 days (+/-7) after the second vaccine dose. The sample's treatment or condition label, decoded: meningococcal conjugate vaccine given as trial control. Vaccinee samples came from UK trials COV001 and COV002, including a single-blind randomized controlled phase 2/3 trial of AZD1222 (ChAdOx1 nCoV-19) in healthy adults. For TCRbeta chain sequencing, PBMC samples from trial participants were taken at day 0 and at day 28 after the second dose. This sample was included in a study of T cell responses to AZD1222 COVID-19 vaccine (dated by TCRdb to the early 2020s). Some background on the complete study: TCR sequencing was performed for roughly 250 trial participants, of whom some 200 were given two doses of AZD1222 and about 25 were given two doses of MenACWY control vaccine. Trial participants were enrolled by age into subgroups of 18-55, 56-69 and 70-plus years, and around 150, 29 and 61 TCR-sequenced participants, respectively, were included in these subgroups. General findings and caveats noted by the study authors: CD4 TCRs associated with the vaccine covered the entire spike protein, and the dominant responses were in regions 160-218 and 743-854. Because no day 14 peak-response samples were available, the repertoires could be characterized only after the peak T cell response. Participants were mostly white British and included more females than males, and it was suggested by the authors that clonal diversity may have been underestimated. Conclusions about previously exposed vaccinees were limited because only six or seven AZD1222 recipients were SARS-CoV-2 seropositive at baseline. Spike-specific TCR breadth and depth rose significantly after two AZD1222 doses compared with day 0 and with MenACWY recipients. Reportedly, almost half of the unique spike-specific TCRs recognized epitopes lying outside the regions that are mutated in the B.1.351 and B.1.1.7 variants. The 56-69-year group was small, and its depth increase did not reach significance, likely because of low power.

The sequence derives from an adult who received the MenACWY meningococcal vaccine as a control. Sequencing was performed on peripheral blood, taken 28 days after the second dose of the MenACWY control vaccine.

The DNA reads as follows: TGTGCCAGCAGCCCCACAGGACAGGCTAACTATGGCTACACCTTC. Translation gives CASSPTGQANYGYTF. Rearrangement joined TRBV7-3 to TRBJ1-2; 7 bases in the junction line up with TRBD1. Looking up the germline V gene yields CDR1 SGHTA and CDR2 FQGTGA. From cysteine to phenylalanine, the CDR3 is 15 amino acids long. Only CDR3 DNA is held: 45 bases, read in frame from base 1. Trimming removed 5 bases from V and 0 bases from J; the gene matches leave 6 bases unexplained.